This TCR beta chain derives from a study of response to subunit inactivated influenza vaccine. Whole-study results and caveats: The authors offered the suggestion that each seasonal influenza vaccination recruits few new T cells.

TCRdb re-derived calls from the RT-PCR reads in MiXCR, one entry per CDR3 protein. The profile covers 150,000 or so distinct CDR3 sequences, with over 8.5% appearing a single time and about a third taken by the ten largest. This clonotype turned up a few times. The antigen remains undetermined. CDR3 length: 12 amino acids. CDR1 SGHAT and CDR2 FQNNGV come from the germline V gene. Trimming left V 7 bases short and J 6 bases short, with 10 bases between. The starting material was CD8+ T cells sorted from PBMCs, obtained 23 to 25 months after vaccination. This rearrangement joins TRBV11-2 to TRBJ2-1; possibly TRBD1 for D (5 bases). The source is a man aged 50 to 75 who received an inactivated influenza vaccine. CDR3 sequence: CASTHGANEQFF. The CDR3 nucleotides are TGTGCCAGCACCCATGGGGCCAATGAGCAGTTCTTC.